This T cell receptor beta chain was sequenced for a study of blood T cell repertoires in COVID-19. V trimming: 3 bases; J trimming: 3 bases; junction bases outside the gene matches: 8. This CDR3 region has 14 residues. Per the germline V gene, CDR1 is DFQATT and CDR2 is SNEGSKA (reference sequence). The table lists this clone with a count of one. Profiling relied on immunoSEQ multiplex PCR, and the TCRdb table lists in-frame clones only, not all of them. The data contain over 250,000 clones, 75% to 90% of them singletons. The clonotype was recovered from a woman aged 70-85 years with acute or convalescent COVID-19. The chain joins TRBV20-1 to TRBJ2-7, with 7 bases matching TRBD2. The sequencing sample was made of peripheral blood. As DNA, the CDR3 is TGCAGTGCTAGTCGGGACGGGAGGAACTACGAGCAGTACTTC. Translating it yields CSASRDGRNYEQYF.